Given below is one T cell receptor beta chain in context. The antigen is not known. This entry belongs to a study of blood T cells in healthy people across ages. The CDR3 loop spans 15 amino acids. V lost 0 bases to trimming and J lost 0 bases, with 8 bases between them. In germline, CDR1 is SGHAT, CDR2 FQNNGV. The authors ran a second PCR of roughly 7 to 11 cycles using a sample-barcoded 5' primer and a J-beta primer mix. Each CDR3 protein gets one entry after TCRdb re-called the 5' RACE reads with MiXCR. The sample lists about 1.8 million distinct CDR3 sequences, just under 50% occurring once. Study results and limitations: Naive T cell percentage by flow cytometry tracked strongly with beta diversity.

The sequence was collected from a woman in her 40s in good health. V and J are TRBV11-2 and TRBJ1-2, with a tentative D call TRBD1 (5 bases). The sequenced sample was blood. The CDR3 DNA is TGTGCCAGCAGCTTAGATGACAGAGCTAACTATGGCTACACCTTC. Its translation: CASSLDDRANYGYTF.